This TCR beta chain was observed in a study of blood T cell repertoires in COVID-19. Sequencing used immunoSEQ multiplex PCR; TCRdb keeps in-frame clones, though not all of them. Of some 260,000 clones in the sample, about 89% were seen once. Participants had their cohort set by participant-reported clinical history. This clonotype originated in a man aged 35 to 55 who had recovered from COVID-19. The sample taken for sequencing was PBMCs or T cells enriched from blood (not recorded which).

In DNA form, the CDR3 reads TGTGCCAGTAGCATGTCGGACAGGGGAACGGATGGCTACACCTTC. Encoded protein: CASSMSDRGTDGYTF. The chain uses TRBV19 and TRBJ1-2, with 9 bases lining up with TRBD1. This CDR3 is 15 amino acids long. V lost 6 bases to trimming and J lost 6 bases; unmatched junction nucleotides: 11. CDR1 and CDR2 (germline): LNHDA, SQIVND (reference sequence).